This T cell receptor (beta chain) stems from a study of neurological immune-mediated disorders. V lost 2 bases and J lost 8, with 21 bases in between. Germline V lookup: CDR1 MGHDK, CDR2 SYGVNS. The CDR3 covers 16 residues. This clonotype appeared many times. Its antigen is undetermined. MiXCR, applied by TCRdb to the 5' RACE reads, yields one record per CDR3 protein. The repertoire holds more than 75,000 distinct CDR3 sequences, with about a tenth as singletons. Whole-study results and caveats: The absence of shared CDR3 amino acid sequences among expanded clones across subjects suggests private repertoires in all groups.

The chain carries TRBV25-1 and TRBJ1-2; D remains unclear. The sequenced material came from PBMCs. The clonotype was recovered from a man in his forties or fifties in good health. CDR3 region: CASSEAAGRQVGGYTF. The CDR3 DNA reads TGTGCCAGCAGTGAAGCGGCAGGACGCCAAGTTGGGGGCTACACCTTC.